The rows below give T cell receptor beta chains drawn from one sample of a study of Ad26.COV2.S vaccination and SARS-CoV-2 variants. TCRdb keeps only in-frame clones here, not all; method: immunoSEQ multiplex PCR. The sample has roughly 700,000 clones, more than 70% seen once; the top ten hold about 1.5%. The input for sequencing was peripheral blood, taken in a trial of Ad26.COV2.S vaccine versus placebo. Receptor source: a person aged 18 to 65 who received the Ad26.COV2.S COVID-19 vaccine or a placebo. CDR3s include the opening cysteine and the closing phenylalanine or tryptophan.

CDR3 protein,J gene,V gene
CASSLRVATYEQYF,TRBJ2-7,TRBV13
CAISDWGGAEEKLFF,TRBJ1-4,TRBV10-3
CASSGTDRSPLHF,TRBJ1-6,TRBV18
CASNADRVGNQPQHF,TRBJ1-5,TRBV19
CASSSWGDWGGYTF,TRBJ1-2,TRBV7-2
CASRTENQPQHF,TRBJ1-5,TRBV19
CASSVASSGTYEQYF,TRBJ2-7,TRBV9
CAWSPDRGETQYF,TRBJ2-5,TRBV30
CASSVVDRGRAGANVLTF,TRBJ2-6,TRBV9
CASSLGTGEETQYF,TRBJ2-5,TRBV3-1/TRBV3-2
CASSQHYGYTF,TRBJ1-2,TRBV7-9
CASSQPLWDRGRGEQFF,TRBJ2-1,TRBV4-1
CSVVQNMNTEAFF,TRBJ1-1,TRBV29-1
CAWSSSRRRETQYF,TRBJ2-5,TRBV30
CASGQGIDEQYF,TRBJ2-7,TRBV2
CASSYVVGSMNTEAFF,TRBJ1-1,TRBV19
CASSLARYEQYF,TRBJ2-7,TRBV5-8
CASSSSGFAGNTIYF,TRBJ1-3,TRBV5-1